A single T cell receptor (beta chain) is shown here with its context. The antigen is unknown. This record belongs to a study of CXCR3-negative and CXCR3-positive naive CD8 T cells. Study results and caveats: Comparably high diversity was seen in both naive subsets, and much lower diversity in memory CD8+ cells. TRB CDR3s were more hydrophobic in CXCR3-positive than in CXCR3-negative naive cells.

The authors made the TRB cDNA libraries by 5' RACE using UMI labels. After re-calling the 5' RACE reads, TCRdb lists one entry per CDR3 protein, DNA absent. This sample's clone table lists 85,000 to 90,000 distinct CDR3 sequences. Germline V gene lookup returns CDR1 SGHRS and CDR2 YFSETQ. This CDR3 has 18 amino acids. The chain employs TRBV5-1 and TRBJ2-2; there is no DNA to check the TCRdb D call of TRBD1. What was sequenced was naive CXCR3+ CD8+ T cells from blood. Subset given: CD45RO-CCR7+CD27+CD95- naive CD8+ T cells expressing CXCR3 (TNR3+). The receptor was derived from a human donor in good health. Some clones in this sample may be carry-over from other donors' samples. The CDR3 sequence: CASSLAPTTGYYTGELFF.